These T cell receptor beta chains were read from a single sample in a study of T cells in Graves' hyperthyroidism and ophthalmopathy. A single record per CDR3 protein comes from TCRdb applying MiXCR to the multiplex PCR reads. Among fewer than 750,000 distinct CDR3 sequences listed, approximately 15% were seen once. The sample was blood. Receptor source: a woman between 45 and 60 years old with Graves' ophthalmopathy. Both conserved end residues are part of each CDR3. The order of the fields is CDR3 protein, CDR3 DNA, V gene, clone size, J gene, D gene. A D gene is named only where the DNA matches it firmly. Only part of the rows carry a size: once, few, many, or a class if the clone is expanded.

CASSLAASGSFRNEQFF,TGTGCCAGCAGCTTGGCGGCTAGCGGGAGTTTTCGGAATGAGCAGTTCTTC,TRBV5-5,many,TRBJ2-1,TRBD2
CASSYRTGGREQFF,TGTGCCAGTAGCTACCGGACGGGAGGTCGTGAGCAGTTCTTC,TRBV19,few,TRBJ2-1,TRBD2
CASSLSLQVLGEPQHF,TGTGCCAGCAGCCTATCCCTACAGGTTCTTGGTGAGCCCCAGCATTTT,TRBV6-1,many,TRBJ1-5,NA
CASSPQTSGSYNEQFF,TGCGCCAGCAGCCCTCAGACTAGCGGGAGCTACAATGAGCAGTTCTTC,TRBV4-3,many,TRBJ2-1,TRBD2
CASSENTEAFF,TGTGCCAGCAGTGAAAACACTGAAGCTTTCTTT,TRBV6-1,many,TRBJ1-1,NA
CAISESRGLGYGYTF,TGTGCCATCAGTGAGTCGAGGGGGCTCGGGTATGGCTACACCTTC,TRBV10-3,few,TRBJ1-2,TRBD1
CASSAIGYEQYF,TGTGCCAGCAGTGCTATTGGATACGAGCAGTACTTC,TRBV12-3/TRBV12-4,many,TRBJ2-7,NA
CSARGGTGFSEKLFF,TGCAGTGCTAGGGGGGGGACAGGGTTTAGTGAAAAACTGTTTTTT,TRBV20-1,NA,TRBJ1-4,TRBD1
CSVELGAIGTRSYNEQFF,TGCAGCGTTGAACTGGGGGCTATCGGGACTAGGAGCTACAATGAGCAGTTCTTC,TRBV29-1,many,TRBJ2-1,TRBD2
CATSEPRGAGDTQYF,TGTGCCACCAGTGAACCGAGGGGCGCCGGAGATACGCAGTATTTT,TRBV24-1,many,TRBJ2-3,NA
CASSRLQGASTGELFF,TGTGCCAGCAGCCGCCTTCAGGGGGCTAGCACCGGGGAGCTGTTTTTT,TRBV4-2,NA,TRBJ2-2,TRBD1
CASSQPIGRIELFF,TGCGCCAGCAGCCAACCTATAGGACGGATTGAACTGTTTTTT,TRBV4-1,few,TRBJ1-4,NA
CASSVSGTSSYNEQFF,TGTGCCAGCAGCGTATCTGGGACAAGCTCCTACAATGAGCAGTTCTTC,TRBV9,many,TRBJ2-1,NA
CASADRGGTEAFF,TGTGCCAGTGCTGACAGGGGAGGAACTGAAGCTTTCTTT,TRBV19,few,TRBJ1-1,TRBD1
CASSFDREYPYGYTF,TGTGCCAGCAGTTTTGACAGGGAATACCCTTACGGCTACACCTTC,TRBV6-5,NA,TRBJ1-2,TRBD1
CASSEVSSGSTDTQYF,TGTGCCAGCAGTGAAGTGTCTAGCGGGAGCACAGATACGCAGTATTTT,TRBV6-1,many,TRBJ2-3,TRBD2
CASTHTGGRGYTF,TGTGCCAGCACCCATACAGGGGGTAGGGGCTACACCTTC,TRBV12-3/TRBV12-4,many,TRBJ1-2,TRBD1
CASSLQAGGPSDTQYF,TGTGCCAGCAGCTTACAGGCGGGAGGGCCATCCGATACGCAGTATTTT,TRBV11-2,many,TRBJ2-3,TRBD2
CAWRKEAVDGYTF,TGTGCCTGGAGAAAGGAGGCAGTGGATGGCTACACCTTC,TRBV30,many,TRBJ1-2,NA
CASSFRGGRRGNQPQHF,TGTGCCAGCAGCTTCCGTGGGGGGCGACGGGGCAATCAGCCCCAGCATTTT,TRBV5-8,NA,TRBJ1-5,NA
CSATIARTEAFF,TGCAGTGCTACGATCGCACGGACTGAAGCTTTCTTT,TRBV20-1,few,TRBJ1-1,NA
CASSYSIPSGNTIYF,TGTGCCAGCAGTTACTCGATACCGTCAGGAAACACCATATATTTT,TRBV6-5,NA,TRBJ1-3,NA
CASSSGLAGGAVLQYF,TGTGCCAGCAGCTCGGGACTAGCGGGAGGGGCGGTTTTACAGTACTTC,TRBV7-2,few,TRBJ2-5,TRBD2
CASSLEGSNMGGGYEQYF,TGTGCCAGCAGCTTAGAGGGGAGTAACATGGGGGGCGGCTACGAGCAGTACTTC,TRBV7-9,NA,TRBJ2-7,NA
CASSPQRSSYEQYF,TGTGCCAGCAGTCCGCAGCGGAGCTCCTACGAGCAGTACTTC,TRBV6-4,many,TRBJ2-7,NA
CASSQVGGLRDMNTEAFF,TGCGCCAGCAGCCAAGTTGGGGGACTAAGGGATATGAACACTGAAGCTTTCTTT,TRBV4-1,NA,TRBJ1-1,NA
CASSQEQVQPQHF,TGCGCCAGCAGCCAAGAACAGGTACAGCCCCAGCATTTT,TRBV4-1,once,TRBJ1-5,NA
CASSRQISKNIQYF,TGTGCCAGCAGCCGACAGATATCCAAAAACATTCAGTACTTC,TRBV11-2,many,TRBJ2-4,NA
CATNRQVLKTFSTDTQYF,TGTGCCACTAACCGACAGGTCCTTAAGACCTTTAGCACAGATACGCAGTATTTT,TRBV15,many,TRBJ2-3,NA
CASSFGSPPPDTQYF,TGCGCCAGCAGCTTCGGGAGCCCCCCCCCAGATACGCAGTATTTT,TRBV5-1,many,TRBJ2-3,NA
CASSPSWFTTNEKLFF,TGTGCCAGCTCCCCGTCTTGGTTCACAACTAATGAAAAACTGTTTTTT,TRBV6-1,NA,TRBJ1-4,NA
CASSTSGRQYEQYF,TGTGCCAGTAGTACCTCCGGGAGACAGTACGAGCAGTACTTC,TRBV19,NA,TRBJ2-7,NA
CASSPRLAGLPRTDTQYF,TGCGCCAGCAGCCCCCGACTAGCGGGACTCCCTAGGACAGATACGCAGTATTTT,TRBV5-1,NA,TRBJ2-3,TRBD2
CASSSGGNYEQYF,TGTGCCAGCAGCTCGGGGGGAAATTACGAGCAGTACTTC,TRBV5-8,many,TRBJ2-7,TRBD2
CASSQGFLDRFDEAFF,TGCGCCAGCAGCCAAGGGTTTCTCGACAGGTTTGATGAAGCTTTCTTT,TRBV4-1,many,TRBJ1-1,NA
CSARGSGVEQYF,TGCAGTGCTAGGGGGTCAGGCGTCGAGCAGTACTTC,TRBV20-1,many,TRBJ2-7,NA
CASSSRQGRWNIQYF,TGTGCCAGCAGCTCCAGACAGGGACGTTGGAACATTCAGTACTTC,TRBV7-2,many,TRBJ2-4,TRBD1
CASSGAGGNQPQHF,TGTGCCAGCAGCGGTGCAGGGGGCAATCAGCCCCAGCATTTT,TRBV9,few,TRBJ1-5,NA
CASSLARGGGQFF,TGTGCCAGCAGTTTAGCGAGAGGAGGGGGGCAGTTCTTC,TRBV12-3/TRBV12-4,many,TRBJ2-1,NA
CASSQDYGLAGGPYTQYF,TGTGCCAGCAGCCAAGATTACGGACTAGCGGGAGGGCCATATACGCAGTATTTT,TRBV14,few,TRBJ2-3,TRBD2
CASSVRPGLGSYEQYF,TGTGCCAGCAGCGTCCGCCCGGGACTAGGCTCCTACGAGCAGTACTTC,TRBV9,NA,TRBJ2-7,TRBD2
CASSEFGSRLGTEAFF,TGTGCCAGCAGTGAATTTGGGTCTCGTCTGGGCACTGAAGCTTTCTTT,TRBV2,many,TRBJ1-1,NA
CASRAGTSGEQYF,TGTGCCAGCAGAGCCGGGACCTCTGGCGAGCAGTACTTC,TRBV7-2,many,TRBJ2-7,NA
CASSLLVGLAGAANTGELFF,TGTGCCAGCAGCTTATTGGTGGGACTAGCGGGAGCCGCGAACACCGGGGAGCTGTTTTTT,TRBV7-8,NA,TRBJ2-2,TRBD2
CASSTLGGSFYEQYF,TGTGCCAGTAGTACCTTGGGCGGGAGTTTTTACGAGCAGTACTTC,TRBV19,many,TRBJ2-7,TRBD2
CASSLGSGAGTGELFF,TGTGCCAGCAGCTTAGGGAGTGGCGCGGGGACCGGGGAGCTGTTTTTT,TRBV7-2,few,TRBJ2-2,NA
CSARGGVGQGDNSPLHF,TGCAGTGCTAGAGGGGGGGTTGGGCAGGGGGATAATTCACCCCTCCACTTT,TRBV20-1,NA,TRBJ1-6,TRBD1
CSARRRWEQFF,TGCAGTGCTAGGAGGCGTTGGGAGCAGTTCTTC,TRBV20-1,many,TRBJ2-1,NA
CASSQREETGELFF,TGCGCCAGCAGCCAGAGGGAGGAAACCGGGGAGCTGTTTTTT,TRBV4-3,few,TRBJ2-2,NA
CASSQRPLSTIYF,TGTGCCAGCAGTCAACGGCCCCTGTCCACCATATATTTT,TRBV28,NA,TRBJ1-3,NA
CASSPRTGFFYEQYF,TGTGCCAGCAGCCCTCGGACAGGGTTTTTCTACGAGCAGTACTTC,TRBV6-2/TRBV6-3,many,TRBJ2-7,TRBD1